A selection of T cell receptor beta chains follows, all from one sample in a study of PD-1 blockade in mismatch repair-deficient tumors. The method was immunoSEQ multiplex PCR; TCRdb's version includes in-frame clones alone and lacks a portion of them. The data show 49,000 or so clones, with 81% seen just once and about 8.1% held by the top ten. Sequenced material: peripheral blood, taken approximately 20 weeks after starting pembrolizumab. Receptors originate from an adult with mismatch repair-deficient cancer. Both conserved end residues are part of each CDR3. D genes are given only for firm matches. Size is omitted from some rows. Given values are once, few, many or a class for expanded clones.

.,.,TRBV5-4,TRBJ2-5,13,CASSLRQQETQYF,TGTGCCAGCAGCCTCAGACAGCAAGAGACCCAGTACTTC
.,.,TRBV11-2,TRBJ2-7,10,CASSLSEQYF,TGTGCCAGCAGCTTATCCGAGCAGTACTTC
.,.,TRBV5-6,TRBJ2-7,15,CASSFGGRSSYEQYF,TGTGCCAGCAGCTTTGGGGGGAGAAGCTCCTACGAGCAGTACTTC
TRBD1,.,TRBV19,TRBJ1-1,14,CASSIKGARAEAFF,TGTGCCAGTAGTATTAAGGGGGCGCGGGCTGAAGCTTTCTTT
.,.,TRBV7-6,TRBJ1-5,15,CASSYQKNSNQPQHF,TGTGCCAGCAGTTATCAGAAGAATAGCAATCAGCCCCAGCATTTT
.,.,TRBV6-9,TRBJ2-7,14,CASSYSPGPYEQYF,TGTGCCAGCAGTTACAGCCCGGGCCCCTACGAGCAGTACTTC
.,.,TRBV7-9,TRBJ2-7,11,CASSRAFEQYF,TGTGCCAGCAGCCGCGCTTTTGAGCAGTACTTC
.,.,TRBV11-3,TRBJ1-1,16,CASSPAVARRNTEAFF,TGTGCCAGCAGCCCCGCCGTTGCCCGGAGGAACACTGAAGCTTTCTTT
.,.,TRBV18,TRBJ1-5,15,CASSPPGLSNQPQHF,TGTGCCAGCTCACCACCAGGTTTGAGCAATCAGCCCCAGCATTTT
TRBD2,.,TRBV7-3,TRBJ2-3,15,CASSLRGSFTDTQYF,TGTGCCAGCAGCCTTCGCGGGAGTTTCACAGATACGCAGTATTTT
.,.,TRBV18,TRBJ2-1,17,CASSPPWDVINYNEQFF,TGTGCCAGCTCACCACCCTGGGACGTAATTAACTACAATGAGCAGTTCTTC
.,medium-sized,TRBV25-1,TRBJ1-1,15,CASSVGPSGNTEAFF,TGTGCCAGCAGTGTAGGCCCCTCGGGGAACACTGAAGCTTTCTTT
.,.,TRBV11-3,TRBJ2-1,16,CASSLDIGLNYNEQFF,TGTGCCAGCAGCTTAGATATAGGGCTTAACTACAATGAGCAGTTCTTC
.,.,TRBV7-2,TRBJ2-1,14,CASSLVVAGGEQFF,TGTGCCAGCAGCTTAGTTGTAGCCGGCGGGGAGCAGTTCTTC
.,.,TRBV9,TRBJ1-2,16,CASSSLPTGTNYGYTF,TGTGCCAGCAGCTCCCTACCGACCGGGACAAACTATGGCTACACCTTC
TRBD1,.,TRBV5-6,TRBJ1-4,15,CASSYAPGGYEKLFF,TGTGCCAGCAGCTACGCGCCAGGGGGTTATGAAAAACTGTTTTTT
.,few,TRBV7-6,TRBJ2-7,12,CASSSTGYEQYF,TGTGCCAGCAGCTCCACCGGGTACGAGCAGTACTTC
TRBD1,.,TRBV29-1,TRBJ2-7,14,CSVVGGQGTYEQYF,TGCAGCGTTGTTGGGGGACAGGGGACCTACGAGCAGTACTTC
TRBD2,.,TRBV7-9,TRBJ2-1,15,CASSLVASGRYEQFF,TGTGCCAGCAGCTTGGTGGCTAGCGGTAGGTATGAGCAGTTCTTC
.,.,TRBV7-2,TRBJ2-6,16,CASSLRDNLWANVLTF,TGTGCCAGCAGCTTACGGGACAATTTGTGGGCCAACGTCCTGACTTTC
.,.,TRBV5-6,TRBJ2-1,14,CASSLGLNYNEQFF,TGTGCCAGCAGCTTGGGACTCAACTACAATGAGCAGTTCTTC
TRBD1,.,TRBV19,TRBJ1-3,15,CASTLQGTRGNTIYF,TGTGCCAGTACCCTACAGGGGACTAGGGGAAACACCATATATTTT
.,.,TRBV30,TRBJ1-2,13,CAWSPRGDGGYTF,TGTGCCTGGAGTCCCAGAGGGGATGGTGGCTACACCTTC
TRBD2,once,TRBV7-8,TRBJ2-1,14,CASSYSGGNNEQFF,TGTGCCAGCAGCTATAGCGGGGGGAACAATGAGCAGTTCTTC
TRBD2,.,TRBV7-9,TRBJ2-1,12,CVALAENNEQFF,TGTGTCGCACTAGCGGAGAACAATGAGCAGTTCTTC
.,once,TRBV30,TRBJ2-1,10,CAWSNGEQFF,TGTGCCTGGAGTAATGGTGAGCAGTTCTTC
.,few,TRBV30,TRBJ1-2,13,CAWSKGANYGYTF,TGTGCCTGGAGTAAGGGGGCTAACTATGGCTACACCTTC
.,.,TRBV13,TRBJ1-1,13,CASSSDSRTEAFF,TGTGCCAGCAGCTCTGACAGTCGCACTGAAGCTTTCTTT
.,.,TRBV12-2,TRBJ2-4,20,CASRLVFSGGAEIAKNIQYF,TGTGCAAGTCGCTTAGTGTTTAGCGGCGGGGCGGAAATAGCCAAAAACATTCAGTACTTC
TRBD2,.,TRBV12-5,TRBJ2-3,18,CASGLSGLAGGTTDTQYF,TGTGCTAGTGGTTTGTCCGGACTAGCGGGAGGGACCACAGATACGCAGTATTTT
TRBD2,once,TRBV7-9,TRBJ2-3,15,CASSFTSASTDTQYF,TGTGCCAGCAGCTTTACTAGCGCGAGCACAGATACGCAGTATTTT
TRBD1,once,TRBV28,TRBJ2-1,15,CASSPGTVAYNEQFF,TGTGCCAGCAGTCCCGGGACAGTGGCCTACAATGAGCAGTTCTTC
TRBD1,few,TRBV19,TRBJ1-5,14,CASTTPTGNQPQHF,TGTGCCAGTACCACACCGACAGGGAATCAGCCCCAGCATTTT
TRBD2,.,TRBV27,TRBJ2-7,15,CASSLTSGRANEQYF,TGTGCCAGCAGTTTGACTAGCGGGAGGGCCAACGAGCAGTACTTC
TRBD1,.,TRBV6-5,TRBJ1-5,15,CASSRLRDRDLPQHF,TGTGCCAGCAGCCGACTTCGGGACAGGGACCTGCCCCAGCATTTT
TRBD1,.,TRBV5-1,TRBJ2-1,15,CASSPGDRAANEQFF,TGCGCCAGCTCGCCCGGGGACAGGGCAGCCAATGAGCAGTTCTTC
.,.,TRBV9,TRBJ2-1,15,CASSPHLDSYNEQFF,TGTGCCAGCAGCCCCCACCTAGACAGCTACAATGAGCAGTTCTTC
.,few,TRBV30,TRBJ2-5,13,CAWRGLAQETQYF,TGTGCCTGGAGGGGCCTAGCTCAAGAGACCCAGTACTTC
.,.,TRBV29-1,TRBJ2-3,14,CSSMRDPNTDTQYF,TGCAGCTCCATGAGGGACCCCAACACAGATACGCAGTATTTT
TRBD2,.,TRBV10-1,TRBJ2-3,16,CASSEGTSGSTDTQYF,TGCGCCAGCAGTGAAGGGACTAGCGGGAGCACAGATACGCAGTATTTT
.,.,TRBV4-3,TRBJ2-5,13,CASSQGQSNAQYF,TGCGCCAGCAGCCAAGGACAGAGTAACGCCCAGTACTTC
.,.,TRBV27,TRBJ2-7,14,CASSLSGSVIEQYF,TGTGCCAGCAGTTTATCTGGCTCCGTCATCGAGCAGTACTTC
.,.,TRBV12-5,TRBJ1-5,15,CASGLVLRGAKPQHF,TGTGCTAGTGGTTTGGTATTGAGGGGCGCGAAGCCCCAGCATTTT
TRBD2,.,TRBV9,TRBJ2-1,14,CASSTQTSANEQFF,TGTGCCAGCAGCACCCAGACTAGCGCCAATGAGCAGTTCTTC
.,few,TRBV30,TRBJ2-3,13,CAWSVESTDTQYF,TGTGCCTGGAGTGTAGAAAGCACAGATACGCAGTATTTT
.,once,TRBV11-3,TRBJ1-1,14,CASSTGQMNTEAFF,TGTGCCAGCAGCACCGGACAGATGAACACTGAAGCTTTCTTT
.,once,TRBV21-1,TRBJ2-5,15,CASSPATGRKGTQYF,TGTGCCAGCAGTCCCGCGACAGGGCGAAAAGGGACCCAGTACTTC
.,.,TRBV9,TRBJ2-1,16,CASSVDGPSHDNEQFF,TGTGCCAGCAGCGTAGATGGCCCGAGTCACGACAATGAGCAGTTCTTC
.,.,TRBV2,TRBJ2-2,14,CASTGWGGTGELFF,TGTGCCAGCACCGGATGGGGAGGCACCGGGGAGCTGTTTTTT
.,.,TRBV5-1,TRBJ2-3,11,CASRSVDTQYF,TGCGCCAGCAGATCCGTAGATACGCAGTATTTT
TRBD2,.,TRBV11-3,TRBJ2-4,15,CASSFLAGAKNIQYF,TGTGCCAGCAGCTTTCTAGCGGGAGCCAAAAACATTCAGTACTTC
.,.,TRBV7-9,TRBJ2-4,15,CASSLRAQPENIQYF,TGTGCCAGCAGCTTAAGGGCGCAACCCGAAAACATTCAGTACTTC